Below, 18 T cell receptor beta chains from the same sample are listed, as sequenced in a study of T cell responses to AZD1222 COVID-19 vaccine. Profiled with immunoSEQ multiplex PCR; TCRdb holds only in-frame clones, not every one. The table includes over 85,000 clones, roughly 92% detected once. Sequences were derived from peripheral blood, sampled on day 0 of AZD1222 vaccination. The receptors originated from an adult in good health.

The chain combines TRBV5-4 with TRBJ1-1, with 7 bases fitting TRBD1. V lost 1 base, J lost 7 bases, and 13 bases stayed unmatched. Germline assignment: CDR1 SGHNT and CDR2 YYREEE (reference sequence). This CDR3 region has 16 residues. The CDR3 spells CASSLMLRGWKDEAFF. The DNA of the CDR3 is TGTGCCAGCAGCTTGATGCTCAGGGGGTGGAAAGATGAAGCTTTCTTT.

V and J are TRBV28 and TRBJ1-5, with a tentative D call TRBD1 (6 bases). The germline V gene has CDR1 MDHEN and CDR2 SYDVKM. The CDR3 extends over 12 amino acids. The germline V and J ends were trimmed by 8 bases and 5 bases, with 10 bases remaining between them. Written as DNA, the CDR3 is TGTGCCAGCGTAACAGGGTATCAGCCCCAGCATTTT. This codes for CASVTGYQPQHF.

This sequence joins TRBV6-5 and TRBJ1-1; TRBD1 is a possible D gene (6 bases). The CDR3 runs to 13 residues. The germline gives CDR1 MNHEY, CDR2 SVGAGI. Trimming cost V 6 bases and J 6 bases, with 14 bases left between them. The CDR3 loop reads CASRPTGSSEAFF. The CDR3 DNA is TGTGCCAGCAGGCCAACAGGGAGCTCTGAAGCTTTCTTT.

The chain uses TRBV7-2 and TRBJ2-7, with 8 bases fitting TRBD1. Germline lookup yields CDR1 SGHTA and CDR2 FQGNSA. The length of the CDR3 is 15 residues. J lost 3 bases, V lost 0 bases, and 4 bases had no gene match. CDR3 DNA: TGTGCCAGCAGCTTAGCGCAGGGGGCTTACTACGAGCAGTACTTC. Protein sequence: CASSLAQGAYYEQYF.

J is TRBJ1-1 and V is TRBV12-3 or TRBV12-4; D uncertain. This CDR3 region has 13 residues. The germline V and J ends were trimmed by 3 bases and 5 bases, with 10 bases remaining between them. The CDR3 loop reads CASSLAPWTEAFF. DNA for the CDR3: TGTGCCAGCAGTTTGGCCCCATGGACTGAAGCTTTCTTT.

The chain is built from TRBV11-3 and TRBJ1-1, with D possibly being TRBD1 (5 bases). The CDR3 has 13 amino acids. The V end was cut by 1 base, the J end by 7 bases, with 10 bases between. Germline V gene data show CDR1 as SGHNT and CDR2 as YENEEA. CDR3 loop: CASSLAAQGEAFF. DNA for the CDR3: TGTGCCAGCAGCTTAGCAGCCCAGGGTGAAGCTTTCTTT.

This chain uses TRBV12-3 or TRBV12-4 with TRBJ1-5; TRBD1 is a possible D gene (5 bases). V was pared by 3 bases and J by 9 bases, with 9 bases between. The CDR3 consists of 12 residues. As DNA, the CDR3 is TGTGCCAGCAGTTTCGGGGGTGGGCCCCAGCATTTT. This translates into CASSFGGGPQHF.

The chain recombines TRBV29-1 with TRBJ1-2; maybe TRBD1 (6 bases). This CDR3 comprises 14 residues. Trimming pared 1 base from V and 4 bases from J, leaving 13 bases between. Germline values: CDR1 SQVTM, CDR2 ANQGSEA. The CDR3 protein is CSVEGGAVFYGYTF. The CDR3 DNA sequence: TGCAGCGTTGAAGGGGGGGCGGTCTTCTATGGCTACACCTTC.

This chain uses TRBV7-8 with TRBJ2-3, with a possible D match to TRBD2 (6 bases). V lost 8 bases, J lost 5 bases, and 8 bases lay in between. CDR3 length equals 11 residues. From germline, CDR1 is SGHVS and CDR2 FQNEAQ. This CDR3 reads CASGRGDTQYF. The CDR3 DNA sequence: TGTGCCAGCGGGCGGGGAGATACGCAGTATTTT.

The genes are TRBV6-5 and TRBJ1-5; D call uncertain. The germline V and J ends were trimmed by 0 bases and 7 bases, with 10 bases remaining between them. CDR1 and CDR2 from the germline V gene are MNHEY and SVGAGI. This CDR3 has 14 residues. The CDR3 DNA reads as TGTGCCAGCAGTTACTCCCAGACGGGACAGCCCCAGCATTTT. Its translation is CASSYSQTGQPQHF.

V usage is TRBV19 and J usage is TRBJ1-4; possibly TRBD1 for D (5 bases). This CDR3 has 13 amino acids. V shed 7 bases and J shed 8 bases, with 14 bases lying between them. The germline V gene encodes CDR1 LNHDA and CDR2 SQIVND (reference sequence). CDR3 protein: CASTTTGGEKLFF. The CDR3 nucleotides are TGTGCCAGTACCACCACGGGGGGGGAAAAACTGTTTTTT.

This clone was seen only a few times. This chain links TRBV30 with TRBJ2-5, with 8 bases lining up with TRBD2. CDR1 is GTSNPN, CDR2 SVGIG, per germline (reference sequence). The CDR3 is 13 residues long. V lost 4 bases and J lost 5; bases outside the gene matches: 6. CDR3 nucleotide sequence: TGTGCCTGGAAACGGGGGGGCGGGGAGACCCAGTACTTC. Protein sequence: CAWKRGGGETQYF.

CDR3 in DNA: TGTGCCAGTAGTATTGGAGGGAATACCCAGCATTTT. It is translated as CASSIGGNTQHF. The gene calls are TRBV19 and TRBJ1-5; D remains ambiguous. Trimming stripped 3 bases from V and 11 bases from J, with 11 bases between. In germline, CDR1 is LNHDA, CDR2 SQIVND (reference sequence). The CDR3 spans 12 residues.

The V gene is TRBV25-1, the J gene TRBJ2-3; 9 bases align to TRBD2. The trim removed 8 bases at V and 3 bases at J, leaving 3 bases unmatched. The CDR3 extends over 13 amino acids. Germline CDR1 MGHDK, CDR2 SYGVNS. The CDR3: CASRTSATDTQYF. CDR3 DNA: TGTGCCAGCCGGACTAGCGCGACAGATACGCAGTATTTT.

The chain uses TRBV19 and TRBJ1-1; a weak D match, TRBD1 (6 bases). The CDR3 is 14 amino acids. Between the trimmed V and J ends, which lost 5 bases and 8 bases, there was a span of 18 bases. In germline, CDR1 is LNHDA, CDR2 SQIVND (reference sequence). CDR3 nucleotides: TGTGCCAGTAGTCGACAGGATGGGTCAAAAGAAGCTTTCTTT. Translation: CASSRQDGSKEAFF.

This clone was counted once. CDR3 amino acids: CASSLVGPAEAFF. CDR3 DNA sequence: TGTGCCAGCAGTTTGGTTGGGCCGGCTGAAGCTTTCTTT. This sequence joins TRBV12-3 or TRBV12-4 and TRBJ1-1; D is undetermined. Trimming removed 3 bases at V and 6 bases at J, with 11 bases between. CDR3 length equals 13 residues.

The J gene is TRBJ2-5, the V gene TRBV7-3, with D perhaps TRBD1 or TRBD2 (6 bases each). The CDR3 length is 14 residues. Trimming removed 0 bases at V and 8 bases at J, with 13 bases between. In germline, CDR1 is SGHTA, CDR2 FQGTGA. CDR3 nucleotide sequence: TGTGCCAGCAGCTTAACTGCCGGGGGCGGTACCCAGTACTTC. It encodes CASSLTAGGGTQYF.

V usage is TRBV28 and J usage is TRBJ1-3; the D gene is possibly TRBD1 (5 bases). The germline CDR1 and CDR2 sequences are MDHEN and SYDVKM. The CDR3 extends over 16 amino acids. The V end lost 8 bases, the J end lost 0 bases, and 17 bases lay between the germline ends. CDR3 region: CASVQGLQNSGNTIYF. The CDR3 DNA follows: TGTGCCAGCGTCCAGGGACTCCAGAACTCTGGAAACACCATATATTTT.